A single sample is the source of the 25 T cell receptor beta chains below, sequenced in a study of identical twins. From the 5' RACE reads, TCRdb called clonotypes with MiXCR, one entry per CDR3 protein. The sample carries around 670,000 distinct CDR3 sequences, 5.5% to 6.5% recorded once. Sequencing was done on a sample of naive T cells sorted from blood. All receptors derive from a man younger than 30 in good health.

This clonotype has more than one count but fewer than ten. The chain employs TRBV5-1 and TRBJ2-7; 7 positions match TRBD1. The CDR3 is 14 amino acids. After removal of 4 bases from V and 1 base from J, the junction contained 5 bases not matched to a gene. Germline assignment: CDR1 SGHRS and CDR2 YFSETQ. The CDR3 DNA sequence: TGCGCCAGCAGCCTCACGGGACAGTCCTACGAGCAGTACGTC. This gives the protein CASSLTGQSYEQYV.

This clonotype was counted between two and nine times. Here the CDR3 reads CASSLAGSGRGEQYF. DNA of the CDR3: TGTGCCAGCAGCTTAGCCGGTTCAGGGAGGGGCGAGCAGTACTTC. The J gene is TRBJ2-7, the V gene TRBV7-2, with TRBD2 matching 7 bases. In germline, CDR1 is SGHTA, CDR2 FQGNSA. V trimming: 0 bases; J trimming: 6 bases; junction bases outside the gene matches: 8. This CDR3 comprises 15 residues.

This clonotype was counted only a few times. The V call is TRBV15, the J call TRBJ2-1, with D possibly TRBD1 on 6 matching bases. CDR1 is LNHNV and CDR2 is YYDKDF in the germline V gene (reference sequence). V was cut by 2 bases and J by 4 bases, with 21 bases left in between. CDR3 length equals 18 residues. CDR3 sequence reads: CATSRKHGQPEAYNEQFF. DNA of the CDR3: TGTGCCACCAGCAGAAAACATGGACAGCCGGAGGCTTACAATGAGCAGTTCTTC.

This clonotype was detected ten times or more. This chain links TRBV6-2 or TRBV6-3 with TRBJ1-1; D gene ambiguous. The CDR3 contains 13 residues. Trimming removed 5 bases at V and 5 bases at J, with 12 bases between. CDR1 and CDR2 (germline): MNHEY, SVGEGT. The CDR3 region is CASSDPGRTEAFF. The CDR3 bases are TGTGCCAGCAGTGACCCGGGAAGGACTGAAGCTTTCTTT.

The chain carries TRBV7-9 and TRBJ2-7; D gene ambiguous. CDR3 length: 13 amino acids. CDR1 and CDR2 (germline): SEHNR, FQNEAQ (reference sequence). V lost 5 bases and J lost 6, with 14 bases in between. CDR3 loop: CASSPAESGEQYF. CDR3 nucleotides: TGTGCCAGCAGCCCCGCTGAGTCCGGCGAGCAGTACTTC. Complete variable domain (other parts from reference TRBV7-9 and TRBJ2-7): DTGVSQNPRHKITKRGQNVTFRCDPISEHNRLYWYRQTLGQGPEFLTYFQNEAQLEKSRLLSDRFSAERPKGSFSTLEIQRTEQGDSAMYLCASSPAESGEQYFGPGTRLTVT.

This rearrangement joins TRBV12-3 or TRBV12-4 to TRBJ2-7; 9 bases line up with TRBD1. This CDR3 contains 15 residues. V lost 7 bases to trimming and J lost 5 bases; unmatched junction nucleotides: 12. The CDR3 nucleotides are TGTGCCAGCAAGGGGGGGAGACAGGGGGTGCACGAGCAGTACTTC. Its protein product is CASKGGRQGVHEQYF.

This clonotype was seen repeatedly, ten times or more. The J gene is TRBJ2-1, the V gene TRBV7-6, with 8 positions matching TRBD2. The CDR3 is made up of 16 amino acids. J lost 4 bases, V lost 6 bases, and 11 bases had no gene match. Germline V gene sequence: CDR1 SGHVS, CDR2 FNYEAQ. CDR3 residues: CASRPRGGRRYNEQFF. Written as DNA, the CDR3 is TGTGCCAGCAGACCTAGGGGCGGGAGGAGGTACAATGAGCAGTTCTTC.

In this sample, this clonotype turned up once. The gene calls are TRBV12-2 and TRBJ2-1; the D call in the table, TRBD2, was not verified against the DNA. TRBV12-2 is labeled a pseudogene. The CDR3 contains 16 residues. Here the CDR3 reads CASRFWTSGSPDEQFF. The DNA of the CDR3 is TGTGCAAGTCGCTTCTGGACTAGCGGGAGTCCCGATGAGCAGTTCTTC.

In its sample, this clonotype was seen a few times. The chain links TRBV5-1 to TRBJ2-5; D uncertain. The V gene's germline CDR1 is SGHRS and CDR2 YFSETQ. The CDR3 has 14 amino acids. V dropped 3 bases and J dropped 5 bases, with 14 bases sitting between them. The CDR3 loop reads CASSSQSQKETQYF. CDR3 DNA sequence: TGCGCCAGCAGCTCTCAGAGTCAGAAGGAGACCCAGTACTTC.

This clonotype was found a few times. This chain connects TRBV27 to TRBJ2-1; TRBD1 aligns across 8 bases. Trimming cost V 7 bases and J 5 bases; bases outside gene matches: 10. Per germline, CDR1 MNHEY and CDR2 SMNVEV (reference sequence). CDR3 length equals 15 residues. CDR3 DNA: TGTGCCAGCACCACTAGGGACAGGACACACAATGAGCAGTTCTTC. It specifies CASTTRDRTHNEQFF.

Ten or more counts support this clonotype. V usage is TRBV2 and J usage is TRBJ2-1; 11 bases are shared with TRBD2. Germline V CDR1 and CDR2: SNHLY, FYNNEI. The CDR3 is 14 residues long. Trimming took 1 base from V and 7 from J; bases not matched to a gene: 0. The CDR3 bases are TGTGCCAGCAGTGAAGGACTAGCGGGAAATGAGCAGTTCTTC. This encodes CASSEGLAGNEQFF.

Many counts were recorded for this clonotype. The genes are TRBV7-9 and TRBJ2-2; 8 bases are shared with TRBD1. There are 16 residues in the CDR3. The germline V gene has CDR1 SEHNR and CDR2 FQNEAQ (reference sequence). Trimming cost V 3 bases and J 0 bases; bases outside gene matches: 3. The CDR3 reads CASSLTGAANTGELFF. The CDR3 nucleotides are TGTGCCAGCAGCTTGACAGGGGCCGCGAACACCGGGGAGCTGTTTTTT.

This clonotype came up a few times. The gene calls are TRBV21-1 and TRBJ1-2; the table names TRBD1, a call not compared with the DNA. TRBV21-1 corresponds to a pseudogene. CDR3 length: 14 amino acids. CDR3 amino acids: CASSKWDKNYGYTF. The CDR3 nucleotides read TGTGCCAGCAGCAAATGGGACAAGAACTATGGCTACACCTTC.

Ten or more counts support this clonotype. This chain joins TRBV6-1 and TRBJ2-5; the D gene is possibly TRBD1 (5 bases). The CDR3 contains 15 residues. With 5 bases removed from V and 2 bases from J, the gap between germline ends came to 15 bases. Per germline, CDR1 MNHNS and CDR2 SASEGT. This CDR3 is CASSLQGVTQETQYF. The DNA for the CDR3 is TGTGCCAGCAGTCTCCAAGGGGTCACTCAAGAGACCCAGTACTTC.

This clonotype was detected a few times. V usage is TRBV4-2 and J usage is TRBJ2-5; tentative D call: TRBD2 (5 bases). From germline, CDR1 is LGHNA and CDR2 YNFKEQ. The length of the CDR3 is 16 residues. V was shortened by 0 bases and J by 5 bases, with 16 bases between the two germline ends. CDR3 DNA sequence: TGTGCCAGCAGCCAAGAGGAGGATAGGGCTGGGGAGACCCAGTACTTC. This gives the protein CASSQEEDRAGETQYF.

The genes are TRBV20-1 and TRBJ1-1; D is ambiguous. Trimming took off 0 bases at V and 7 bases at J, with 9 bases between the two ends. Germline CDR1 is DFQATT and CDR2 is SNEGSKA (reference sequence). The CDR3 length is 12 residues. The CDR3: CSARERSLEAFF. The DNA for the CDR3 is TGCAGTGCTAGAGAACGGTCTCTTGAAGCTTTCTTT.

This clonotype was detected many times. The rearrangement uses TRBV7-8 and TRBJ2-7; TRBD2 matches 10 bases. Germline V gene data show CDR1 as SGHVS and CDR2 as FQNEAQ. V lost 7 bases to trimming and J lost 3 bases; unmatched junction nucleotides: 6. The CDR3 contains 14 residues. The CDR3 is CASKSGRVDYEQYF. The CDR3 nucleotides read TGTGCCAGCAAAAGCGGGAGGGTGGACTACGAGCAGTACTTC.

A few counts support this clonotype. The CDR3 protein is CASSLDRIPGSNQPQHF. In nucleotides, the CDR3 is TGTGCCAGCAGCTTAGACCGCATTCCGGGTAGCAATCAGCCCCAGCATTTT. J is TRBJ1-5 and V is TRBV7-9; D not certain. Germline V gives CDR1 SEHNR, CDR2 FQNEAQ (reference sequence). V lost 1 base and J 0 bases, leaving 13 bases between the germline ends. The CDR3 covers 17 residues. Drawing the rest from reference TRBV7-9 and TRBJ1-5, the complete variable domain is DTGVSQNPRHKITKRGQNVTFRCDPISEHNRLYWYRQTLGQGPEFLTYFQNEAQLEKSRLLSDRFSAERPKGSFSTLEIQRTEQGDSAMYLCASSLDRIPGSNQPQHFGDGTRLSIL.

This clonotype was picked up a small number of times. The chain links TRBV27 to TRBJ1-5; possible D gene TRBD1, 6 bases. The CDR3 extends over 16 amino acids. V lost 5 bases and J 4 bases, leaving 18 bases between the germline ends. Per the germline V gene, CDR1 is MNHEY and CDR2 is SMNVEV (reference sequence). CDR3 coding DNA: TGTGCCAGCAGTCAAGACAGGCCTAGCCTTAATCAGCCCCAGCATTTT. It codes for CASSQDRPSLNQPQHF.

This clonotype came up many times. The gene calls are TRBV6-4 and TRBJ2-2, with TRBD2 matching 14 bases. J was trimmed by 6 bases and V by 7 bases; bases with no gene match: 25. CDR1 is MRHNA, CDR2 SNTAGT, per germline. CDR3 length: 22 amino acids. CDR3 bases: TGTGCCAGCAAGGGTAACCCGCTCGGGACTAGCGGGAGCCTGAGCGTCCCCGGGGAGCTGTTTTTT. Its translation is CASKGNPLGTSGSLSVPGELFF.

This clonotype has ten or more counts. The rearrangement uses TRBV5-1 and TRBJ2-2; D is ambiguous. This CDR3 contains 14 residues. Between the trimmed V and J ends, which lost 6 bases and 1 base, there was a span of 10 bases. Germline CDR1 reads SGHRS; CDR2 reads YFSETQ. The CDR3 spells CASTVSWNTGELFF. CDR3 nucleotide sequence: TGCGCCAGCACGGTATCCTGGAACACCGGGGAGCTGTTTTTT.

This clonotype has only a few counts. This rearrangement joins TRBV11-3 to TRBJ2-5, with D maybe TRBD2 (6 bases). Per the germline V gene, CDR1 is SGHNT and CDR2 is YENEEA. V lost 5 bases, J lost 7 bases, and 14 bases lay in between. This CDR3 has 13 residues. CDR3 amino acids: CASSAGPEGTQYF. Here the CDR3 DNA reads TGTGCCAGCAGCGCGGGACCGGAGGGGACCCAGTACTTC.

This clonotype was found a few times. The rearrangement joins TRBV18 to TRBJ2-1, with unresolved D. The CDR3 runs 14 residues. Trimming took off 0 bases at V and 10 bases at J, with 13 bases between the two ends. Germline loops: CDR1 KGHSH, CDR2 LQKENI. The CDR3 protein is CASSPPSGGLEQFF. In DNA form, the CDR3 reads TGTGCCAGCTCACCACCGTCAGGCGGTCTGGAGCAGTTCTTC.

This chain joins TRBV28 and TRBJ2-2; a weak D match, TRBD2 (6 bases). The CDR3 contains 18 residues. V dropped 5 bases and J dropped 0 bases, with 19 bases sitting between them. CDR1 MDHEN and CDR2 SYDVKM come from the germline V gene. This chain's CDR3 is CASSSPPGLGANTGELFF. The CDR3 nucleotides read TGTGCCAGCAGTAGCCCGCCGGGACTCGGCGCGAACACCGGGGAGCTGTTTTTT.

Many counts were recorded for this clonotype. The V and J genes are TRBV7-2 and TRBJ2-2; no firm D call. Germline loops: CDR1 SGHTA, CDR2 FQGNSA. V was shortened by 0 bases and J by 4 bases, with 18 bases between the two germline ends. This CDR3 has 18 residues. The CDR3 reads CASSLALLAAYLTGELFF. Written as DNA, the CDR3 is TGTGCCAGCAGCTTAGCGTTACTCGCCGCATACCTCACCGGGGAGCTGTTTTTT.